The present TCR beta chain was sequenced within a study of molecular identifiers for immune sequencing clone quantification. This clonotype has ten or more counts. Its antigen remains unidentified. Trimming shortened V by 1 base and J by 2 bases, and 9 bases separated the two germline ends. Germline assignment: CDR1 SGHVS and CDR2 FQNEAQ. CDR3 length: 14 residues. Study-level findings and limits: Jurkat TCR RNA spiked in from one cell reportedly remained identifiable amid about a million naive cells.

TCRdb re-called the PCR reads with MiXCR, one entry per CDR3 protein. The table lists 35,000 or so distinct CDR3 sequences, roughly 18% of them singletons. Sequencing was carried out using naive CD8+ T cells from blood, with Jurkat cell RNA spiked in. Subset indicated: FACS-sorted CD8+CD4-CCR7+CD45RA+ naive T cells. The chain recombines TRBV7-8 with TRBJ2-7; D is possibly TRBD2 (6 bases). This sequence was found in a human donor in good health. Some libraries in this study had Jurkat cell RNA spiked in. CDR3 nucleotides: TGTGCCAGCAGCTTAGTAGGGAGGCCCTACGAGCAGTACTTC. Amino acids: CASSLVGRPYEQYF.